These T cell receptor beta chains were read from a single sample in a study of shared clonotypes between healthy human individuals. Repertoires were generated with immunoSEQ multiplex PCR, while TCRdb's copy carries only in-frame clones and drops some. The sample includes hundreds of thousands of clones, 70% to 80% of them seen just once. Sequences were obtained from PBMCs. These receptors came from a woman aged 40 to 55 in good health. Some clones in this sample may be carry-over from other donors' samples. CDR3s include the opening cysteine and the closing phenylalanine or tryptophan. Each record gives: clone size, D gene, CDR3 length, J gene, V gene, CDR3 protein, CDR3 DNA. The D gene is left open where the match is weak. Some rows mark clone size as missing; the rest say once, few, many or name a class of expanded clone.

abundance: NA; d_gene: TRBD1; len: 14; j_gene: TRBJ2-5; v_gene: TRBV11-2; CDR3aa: CASSYDRGRTAQYF; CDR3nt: TGTGCCAGCAGCTATGACAGGGGGCGCACGGCCCAGTACTTC
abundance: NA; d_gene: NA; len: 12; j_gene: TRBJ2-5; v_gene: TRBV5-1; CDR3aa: CASRANQETQYF; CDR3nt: TGCGCCAGCAGAGCGAACCAAGAGACCCAGTACTTC
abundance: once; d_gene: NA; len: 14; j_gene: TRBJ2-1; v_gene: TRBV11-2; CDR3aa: CASSLGTTNNEQFF; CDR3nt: TGTGCCAGCAGCTTAGGGACCACGAACAATGAGCAGTTCTTC
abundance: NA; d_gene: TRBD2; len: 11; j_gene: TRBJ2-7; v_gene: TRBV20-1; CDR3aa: CREGREHEQYF; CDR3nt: TGCAGGGAGGGGCGGGAGCACGAGCAGTACTTC
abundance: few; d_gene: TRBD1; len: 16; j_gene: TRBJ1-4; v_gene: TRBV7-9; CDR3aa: CASSSFRQGAGEKLFF; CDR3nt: TGTGCCAGCAGCTCCTTCCGACAGGGGGCTGGCGAAAAACTGTTTTTT
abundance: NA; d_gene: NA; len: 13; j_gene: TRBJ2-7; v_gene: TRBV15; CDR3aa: CATSRGLGYEQYF; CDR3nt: TGTGCCACCAGCAGAGGTCTTGGGTACGAGCAGTACTTC
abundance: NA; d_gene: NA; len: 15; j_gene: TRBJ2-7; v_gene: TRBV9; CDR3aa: CASSVSPFVSYEQYF; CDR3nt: TGTGCCAGCAGCGTATCCCCTTTCGTGTCTTACGAGCAGTACTTC
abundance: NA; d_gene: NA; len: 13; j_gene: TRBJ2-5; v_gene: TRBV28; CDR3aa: CASSFRGRETQYF; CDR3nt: TGTGCCAGCAGCTTTAGGGGTAGGGAGACCCAGTACTTC
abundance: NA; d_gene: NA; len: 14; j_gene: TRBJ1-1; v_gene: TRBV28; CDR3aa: CASSPGTPPTEAFF; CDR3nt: TGTGCCAGCAGTCCAGGGACACCCCCCACTGAAGCTTTCTTT
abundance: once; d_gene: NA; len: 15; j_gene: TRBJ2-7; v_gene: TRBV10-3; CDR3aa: CAISEDGGGQYEQYF; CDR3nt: TGTGCCATCAGTGAGGACGGGGGAGGCCAGTACGAGCAGTACTTC
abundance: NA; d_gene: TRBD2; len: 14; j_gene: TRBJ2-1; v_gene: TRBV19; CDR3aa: CASSTSSGYNEQFF; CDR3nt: TGTGCCAGTAGTACGTCTAGCGGTTACAATGAGCAGTTCTTC
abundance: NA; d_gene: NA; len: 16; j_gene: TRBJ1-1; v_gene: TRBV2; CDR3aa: CASSRDTQAGDTEAFF; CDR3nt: TGTGCCAGCAGCCGGGACACGCAGGCCGGTGACACTGAAGCTTTCTTT
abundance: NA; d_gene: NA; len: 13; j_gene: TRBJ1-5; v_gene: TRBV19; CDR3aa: CASSEGRGQPQHF; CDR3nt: TGTGCCAGTAGTGAGGGCAGAGGTCAGCCCCAGCATTTT
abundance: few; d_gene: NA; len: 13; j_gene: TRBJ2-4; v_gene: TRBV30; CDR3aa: CAWGGKGKNIQYF; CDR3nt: TGTGCCTGGGGGGGTAAGGGCAAAAACATTCAGTACTTC
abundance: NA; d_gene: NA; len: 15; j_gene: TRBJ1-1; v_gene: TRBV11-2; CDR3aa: CASRPYQGPNTEAFF; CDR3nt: TGTGCCAGCAGGCCTTACCAGGGGCCGAACACTGAAGCTTTCTTT
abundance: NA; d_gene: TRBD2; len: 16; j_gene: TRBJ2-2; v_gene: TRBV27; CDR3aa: CASSRSGRIYTGELFF; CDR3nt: TGTGCCAGCAGTAGGAGCGGGAGGATTTACACCGGGGAGCTGTTTTTT
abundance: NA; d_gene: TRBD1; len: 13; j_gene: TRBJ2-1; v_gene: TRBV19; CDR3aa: CASSGTGTGEQFF; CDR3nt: TGTGCCAGTAGTGGGACAGGAACTGGTGAGCAGTTCTTC
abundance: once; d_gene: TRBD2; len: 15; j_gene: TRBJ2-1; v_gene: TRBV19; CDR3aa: CASSIFSGTGHEQFF; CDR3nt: TGTGCCAGTAGTATCTTTAGCGGGACCGGCCATGAGCAGTTCTTC
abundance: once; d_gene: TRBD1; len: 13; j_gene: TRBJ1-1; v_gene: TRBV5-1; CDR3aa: CASSWGTGTEAFF; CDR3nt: TGCGCCAGCAGCTGGGGGACAGGGACTGAAGCTTTCTTT
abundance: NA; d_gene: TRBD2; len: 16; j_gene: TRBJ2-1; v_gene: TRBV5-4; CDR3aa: CASSLPLAGVYNEQFF; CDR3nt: TGTGCCAGCAGCTTGCCGCTAGCGGGAGTGTACAATGAGCAGTTCTTC
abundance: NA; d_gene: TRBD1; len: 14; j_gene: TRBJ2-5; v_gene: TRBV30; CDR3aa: CAWKGASSGETQYF; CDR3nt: TGTGCCTGGAAGGGGGCTAGCAGTGGAGAGACCCAGTACTTC
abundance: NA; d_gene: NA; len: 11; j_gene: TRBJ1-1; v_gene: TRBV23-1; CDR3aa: CASSFNTEAFF; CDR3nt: TGCGCCAGCAGTTTCAACACTGAAGCTTTCTTT
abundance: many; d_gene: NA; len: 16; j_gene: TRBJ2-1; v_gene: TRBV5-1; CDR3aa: CASSPKPGRNYNEQFF; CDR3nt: TGCGCCAGCAGCCCTAAGCCCGGTAGGAACTACAATGAGCAGTTCTTC
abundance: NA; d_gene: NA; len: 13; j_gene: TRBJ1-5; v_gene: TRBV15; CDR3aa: CATSRGSNQPQHF; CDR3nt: TGTGCCACCAGCAGAGGTAGCAATCAGCCCCAGCATTTT
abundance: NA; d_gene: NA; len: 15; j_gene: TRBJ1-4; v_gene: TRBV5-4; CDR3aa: CASSLFGRTNEKLFF; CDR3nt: TGTGCCAGCAGCTTGTTCGGGAGAACTAATGAAAAACTGTTTTTT
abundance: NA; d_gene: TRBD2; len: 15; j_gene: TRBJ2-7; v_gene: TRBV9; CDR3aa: CASSPISGVNYEQYF; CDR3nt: TGTGCCAGCAGCCCTATTAGCGGGGTGAACTACGAGCAGTACTTC